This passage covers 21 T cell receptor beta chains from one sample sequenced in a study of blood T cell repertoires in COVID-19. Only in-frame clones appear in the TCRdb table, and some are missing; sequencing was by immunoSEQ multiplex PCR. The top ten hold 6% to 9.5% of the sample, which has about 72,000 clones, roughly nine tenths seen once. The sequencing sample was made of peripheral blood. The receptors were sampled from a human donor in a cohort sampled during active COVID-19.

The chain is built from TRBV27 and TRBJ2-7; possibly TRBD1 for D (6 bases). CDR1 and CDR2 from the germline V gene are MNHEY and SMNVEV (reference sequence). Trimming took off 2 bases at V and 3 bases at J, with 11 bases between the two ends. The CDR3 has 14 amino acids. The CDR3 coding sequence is TGTGCCAGCAGTTTACGCCGACAGGACTACGAGCAGTACTTC. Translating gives CASSLRRQDYEQYF.

In DNA, the CDR3 is TGTGCCAGCAGTTTTCTGGGGGCACAAGAGACCCAGTACTTC. It encodes CASSFLGAQETQYF. This chain connects TRBV27 to TRBJ2-5, with D possibly being TRBD1 (6 bases). The V and J ends lost 3 bases and 2 bases respectively, with 10 bases between them. Germline V gene lookup returns CDR1 MNHEY and CDR2 SMNVEV (reference sequence). This CDR3 is 14 amino acids long.

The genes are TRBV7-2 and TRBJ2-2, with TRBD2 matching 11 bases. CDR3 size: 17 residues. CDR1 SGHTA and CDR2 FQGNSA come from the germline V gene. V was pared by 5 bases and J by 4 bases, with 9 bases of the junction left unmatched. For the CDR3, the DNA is TGTGCCAGCAGCGCGACTAGCGGGGACCCCCGCACCGGGGAGCTGTTTTTT. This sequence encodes CASSATSGDPRTGELFF. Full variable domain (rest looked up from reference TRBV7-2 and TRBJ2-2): GAGVSQSPSNKVTEKGKDVELRCDPISGHTALYWYRQSLGQGLEFLIYFQGNSAPDKSGLPSDRFSAERTGGSVSTLTIQRTQQEDSAVYLCASSATSGDPRTGELFFGEGSRLTVL.

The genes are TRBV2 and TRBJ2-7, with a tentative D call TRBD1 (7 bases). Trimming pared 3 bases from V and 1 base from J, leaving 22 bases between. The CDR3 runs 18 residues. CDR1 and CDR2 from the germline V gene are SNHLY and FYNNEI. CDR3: CASSDPGAGGNPSYEQYF. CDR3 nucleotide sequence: TGTGCCAGCAGTGACCCCGGAGCAGGGGGGAATCCATCCTACGAGCAGTACTTC.

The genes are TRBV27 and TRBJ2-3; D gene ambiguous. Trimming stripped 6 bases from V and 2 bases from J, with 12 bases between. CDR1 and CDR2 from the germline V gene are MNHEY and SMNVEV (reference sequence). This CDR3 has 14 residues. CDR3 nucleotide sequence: TGTGCCAGCAGGATCTATTCGGTCACAGATACGCAGTATTTT. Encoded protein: CASRIYSVTDTQYF.

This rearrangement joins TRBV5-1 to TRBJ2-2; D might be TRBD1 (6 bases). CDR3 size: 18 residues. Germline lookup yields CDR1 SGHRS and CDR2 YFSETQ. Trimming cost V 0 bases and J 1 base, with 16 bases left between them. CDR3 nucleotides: TGCGCCAGCAGCTTGGTGGTCCAGGACAGCCAGAACACCGGGGAGCTGTTTTTT. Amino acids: CASSLVVQDSQNTGELFF. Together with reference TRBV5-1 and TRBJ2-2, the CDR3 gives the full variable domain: KAGVTQTPRYLIKTRGQQVTLSCSPISGHRSVSWYQQTPGQGLQFLFEYFSETQRNKGNFPGRFSGRQFSNSRSEMNVSTLELGDSALYLCASSLVVQDSQNTGELFFGEGSRLTVL.

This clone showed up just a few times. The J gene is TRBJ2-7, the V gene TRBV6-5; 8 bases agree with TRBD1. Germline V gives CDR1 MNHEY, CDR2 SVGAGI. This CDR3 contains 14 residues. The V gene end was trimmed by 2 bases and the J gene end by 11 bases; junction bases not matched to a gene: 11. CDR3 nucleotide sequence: TGTGCCAGCAGTTACGATGGGACAGGTGGTCTTAAGTACTTC. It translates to CASSYDGTGGLKYF.

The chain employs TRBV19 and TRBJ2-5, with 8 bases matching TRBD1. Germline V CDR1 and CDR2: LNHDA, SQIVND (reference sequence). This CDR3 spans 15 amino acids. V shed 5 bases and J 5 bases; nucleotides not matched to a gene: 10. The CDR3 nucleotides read TGTGCCAGTAGTCCCAGGGGGCTAGGGTTGGAGACCCAGTACTTC. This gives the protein CASSPRGLGLETQYF.

CDR3 nucleotides: TGTGCCAGTAGTCGGGCTAACTATGGCTACACCTTC. It is translated as CASSRANYGYTF. The rearrangement links TRBV19 to TRBJ1-2; D is unclear. V was cut by 5 bases and J by 0 bases, with 4 bases left in between. The germline V gene encodes CDR1 LNHDA and CDR2 SQIVND (reference sequence). The CDR3 has 12 residues.

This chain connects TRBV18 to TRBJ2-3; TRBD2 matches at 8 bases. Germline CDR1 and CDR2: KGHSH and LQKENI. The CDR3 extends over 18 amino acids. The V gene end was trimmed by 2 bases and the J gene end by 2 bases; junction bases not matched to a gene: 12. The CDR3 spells CASSPALTSGASTDTQYF. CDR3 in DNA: TGTGCCAGCTCACCAGCCCTAACTAGCGGAGCTTCCACAGATACGCAGTATTTT.

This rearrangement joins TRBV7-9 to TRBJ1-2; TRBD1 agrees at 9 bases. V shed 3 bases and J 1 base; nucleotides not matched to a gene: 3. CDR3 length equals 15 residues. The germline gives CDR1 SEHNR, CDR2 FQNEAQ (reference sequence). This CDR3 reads CASSLTGGSNYGYTF. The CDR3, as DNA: TGTGCCAGCAGCTTGACAGGGGGGAGTAACTATGGCTACACCTTC.

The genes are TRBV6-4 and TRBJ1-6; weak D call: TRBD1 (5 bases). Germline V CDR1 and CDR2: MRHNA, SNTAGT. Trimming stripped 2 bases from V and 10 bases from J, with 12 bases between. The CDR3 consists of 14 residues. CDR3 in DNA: TGTGCCAGCAGTGACGGGCAGGGCGGCTCACCCCTCCACTTT. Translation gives CASSDGQGGSPLHF.

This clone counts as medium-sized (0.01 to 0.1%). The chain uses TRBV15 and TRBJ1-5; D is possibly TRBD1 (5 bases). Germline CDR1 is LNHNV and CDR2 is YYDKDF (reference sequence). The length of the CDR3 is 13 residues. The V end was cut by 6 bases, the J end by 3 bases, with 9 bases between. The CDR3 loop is CATRGDFNQPQHF. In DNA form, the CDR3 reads TGTGCCACCAGAGGGGACTTCAATCAGCCCCAGCATTTT.

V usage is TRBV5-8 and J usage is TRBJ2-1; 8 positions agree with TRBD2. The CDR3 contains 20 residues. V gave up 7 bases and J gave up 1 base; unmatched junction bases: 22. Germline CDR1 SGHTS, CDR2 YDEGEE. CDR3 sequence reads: CASPAGFGPGGPSSYNEQFF. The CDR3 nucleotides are TGTGCCAGCCCTGCCGGGTTTGGTCCGGGAGGGCCGTCGTCCTACAATGAGCAGTTCTTC.

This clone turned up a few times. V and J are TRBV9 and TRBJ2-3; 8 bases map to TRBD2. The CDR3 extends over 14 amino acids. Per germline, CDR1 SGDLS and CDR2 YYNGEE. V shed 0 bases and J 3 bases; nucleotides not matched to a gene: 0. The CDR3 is CASSVGLATDTQYF. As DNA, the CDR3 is TGTGCCAGCAGCGTAGGACTAGCGACAGATACGCAGTATTTT.

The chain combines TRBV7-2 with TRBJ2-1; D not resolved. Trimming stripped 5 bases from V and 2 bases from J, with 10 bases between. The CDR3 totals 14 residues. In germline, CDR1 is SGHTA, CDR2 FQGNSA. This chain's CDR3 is CASSATAAYNEQFF. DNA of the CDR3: TGTGCCAGCAGCGCGACTGCAGCCTACAATGAGCAGTTCTTC.

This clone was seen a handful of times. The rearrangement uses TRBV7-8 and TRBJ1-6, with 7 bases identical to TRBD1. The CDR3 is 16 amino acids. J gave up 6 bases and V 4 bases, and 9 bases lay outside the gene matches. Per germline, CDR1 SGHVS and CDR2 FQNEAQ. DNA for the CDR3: TGTGCCAGCAGCTCCCCGGGAGGGGGCAGTAATTCACCCCTCCACTTT. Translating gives CASSSPGGGSNSPLHF.

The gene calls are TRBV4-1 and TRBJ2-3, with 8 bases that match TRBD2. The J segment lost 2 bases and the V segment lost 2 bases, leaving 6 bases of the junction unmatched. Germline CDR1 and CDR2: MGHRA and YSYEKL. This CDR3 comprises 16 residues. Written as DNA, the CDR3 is TGCGCCAGCAGCCAATTTGCGGGGGGTACCACAGATACGCAGTATTTT. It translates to CASSQFAGGTTDTQYF.

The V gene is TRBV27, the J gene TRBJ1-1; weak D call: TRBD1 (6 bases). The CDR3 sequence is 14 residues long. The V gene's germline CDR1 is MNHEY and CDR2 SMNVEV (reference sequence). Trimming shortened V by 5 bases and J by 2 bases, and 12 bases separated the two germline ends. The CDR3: CASSLQGLNTEAFF. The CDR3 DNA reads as TGTGCCAGCAGTCTACAGGGCTTAAACACTGAAGCTTTCTTT.

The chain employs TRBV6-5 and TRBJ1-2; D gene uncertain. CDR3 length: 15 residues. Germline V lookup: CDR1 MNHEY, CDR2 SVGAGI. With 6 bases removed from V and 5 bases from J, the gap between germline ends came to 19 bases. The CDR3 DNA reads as TGTGCCAGCAGGAGGGCGACGTCGGATCAATATGGCTACACCTTC. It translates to CASRRATSDQYGYTF.

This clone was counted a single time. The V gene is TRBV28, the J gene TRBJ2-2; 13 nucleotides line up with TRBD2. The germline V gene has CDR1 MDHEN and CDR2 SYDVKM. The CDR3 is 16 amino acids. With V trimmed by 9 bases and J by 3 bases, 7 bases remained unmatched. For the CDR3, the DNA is TGTGCCAGTATACTAGCGGGAGGGGGGGACACCGGGGAGCTGTTTTTT. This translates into CASILAGGGDTGELFF.